This is a list of T cell receptor beta chains from one sample in a study of T cells after yellow fever vaccination. One entry per CDR3 protein, called by TCRdb with MiXCR from the 5' RACE reads. The sample consists of 350,000 to 550,000 distinct CDR3 sequences, 18% of them appearing once. Material: PBMCs, obtained before the yellow fever booster vaccination. These receptors were collected from a man younger than 35 who received the YFV17D yellow fever vaccine. Each CDR3 is given with its conserved first and last residue. The D gene is left open where the match is weak. The size of a clone is reported for some rows only, either as once, few or many, or as a class for expanded clones.

V gene: TRBV2
J gene: TRBJ1-3
clone size: -
D gene: TRBD1
CDR3 protein: CASSQGTGKGNTIYF
CDR3 DNA: TGTGCCAGCAGCCAAGGGACAGGGAAAGGAAACACCATATATTTT

V gene: TRBV6-2/TRBV6-3
J gene: TRBJ1-1
clone size: -
D gene: TRBD1
CDR3 protein: CASSYPRTGDRSTEAFF
CDR3 DNA: TGTGCCAGCAGTTACCCTCGGACAGGGGATCGGAGCACTGAAGCTTTCTTT

V gene: TRBV7-3
J gene: TRBJ2-1
clone size: few
D gene: -
CDR3 protein: CASSSDPGYNEQFF
CDR3 DNA: TGTGCCAGCAGCTCGGACCCGGGTTACAATGAGCAGTTCTTC

V gene: TRBV28
J gene: TRBJ2-5
clone size: -
D gene: -
CDR3 protein: CASSFPTPGQETQYF
CDR3 DNA: TGTGCCAGCAGTTTCCCTACGCCAGGACAAGAGACCCAGTACTTC

V gene: TRBV7-2
J gene: TRBJ2-3
clone size: few
D gene: TRBD2
CDR3 protein: CASSFGDYNTDTQYF
CDR3 DNA: TGTGCCAGCAGCTTCGGGGACTATAACACAGATACGCAGTATTTT

V gene: TRBV6-2/TRBV6-3
J gene: TRBJ1-5
clone size: -
D gene: -
CDR3 protein: CASSSGILSNQPQHF
CDR3 DNA: TGTGCCAGCAGTTCCGGAATTCTTAGCAATCAGCCCCAGCATTTT

V gene: TRBV12-3/TRBV12-4
J gene: TRBJ2-3
clone size: few
D gene: -
CDR3 protein: CASSPSISASTDTQYF
CDR3 DNA: TGTGCCAGCAGCCCCTCCATAAGCGCTAGCACAGATACGCAGTATTTT

V gene: TRBV4-1
J gene: TRBJ2-4
clone size: few
D gene: TRBD2
CDR3 protein: CASSSREGAKNIQYF
CDR3 DNA: TGCGCCAGCAGTAGCCGGGAGGGGGCCAAAAACATTCAGTACTTC

V gene: TRBV4-2
J gene: TRBJ2-5
clone size: many
D gene: -
CDR3 protein: CASSQDVGYQETQYF
CDR3 DNA: TGTGCCAGCAGCCAAGATGTTGGCTACCAAGAGACCCAGTACTTC

V gene: TRBV23-1
J gene: TRBJ1-1
clone size: few
D gene: -
CDR3 protein: CASSQAGSPDTEAFF
CDR3 DNA: TGCGCCAGCAGTCAAGCAGGGAGTCCCGACACTGAAGCTTTCTTT

V gene: TRBV6-2/TRBV6-3
J gene: TRBJ1-5
clone size: few
D gene: -
CDR3 protein: CASRGIAGGTGPQHF
CDR3 DNA: TGTGCCAGCAGAGGCATTGCTGGGGGCACGGGGCCCCAGCATTTT

V gene: TRBV5-5
J gene: TRBJ2-5
clone size: -
D gene: -
CDR3 protein: CASSLGIGETQYF
CDR3 DNA: TGTGCCAGCAGCTTGGGAATTGGAGAGACCCAGTACTTC

V gene: TRBV2
J gene: TRBJ1-3
clone size: few
D gene: -
CDR3 protein: CASSWTRGNTIYF
CDR3 DNA: TGTGCCAGCAGTTGGACGAGGGGAAACACCATATATTTT

V gene: TRBV11-2
J gene: TRBJ2-1
clone size: many
D gene: -
CDR3 protein: CASSLTWGDNEQFF
CDR3 DNA: TGTGCCAGCAGCCTGACGTGGGGGGACAATGAGCAGTTCTTC

V gene: TRBV29-1
J gene: TRBJ1-1
clone size: few
D gene: -
CDR3 protein: CSVEANTEAFF
CDR3 DNA: TGCAGCGTTGAAGCAAACACTGAAGCTTTCTTT

V gene: TRBV7-4
J gene: TRBJ2-7
clone size: few
D gene: TRBD1
CDR3 protein: CASNRRDRELDEQYF
CDR3 DNA: TGTGCCAGCAACCGCCGGGACAGGGAGTTGGACGAGCAGTACTTC

V gene: TRBV20-1
J gene: TRBJ2-3
clone size: few
D gene: TRBD2
CDR3 protein: CSARGGGGTDTQYF
CDR3 DNA: TGCAGTGCTAGGGGTGGCGGGGGAACAGATACGCAGTATTTT

V gene: TRBV4-3
J gene: TRBJ2-3
clone size: few
D gene: -
CDR3 protein: CASSPSNTDTQYF
CDR3 DNA: TGCGCCAGCAGCCCAAGCAACACAGATACGCAGTATTTT

V gene: TRBV20-1
J gene: TRBJ2-3
clone size: -
D gene: -
CDR3 protein: CSARARVDTQYF
CDR3 DNA: TGCAGTGCTAGGGCGAGGGTAGATACGCAGTATTTT

V gene: TRBV6-4
J gene: TRBJ2-3
clone size: few
D gene: -
CDR3 protein: CASSDSGTLGDTQYF
CDR3 DNA: TGTGCCAGCAGTGACTCAGGGACGTTGGGGGATACGCAGTATTTT

V gene: TRBV5-5
J gene: TRBJ2-3
clone size: few
D gene: -
CDR3 protein: CASSFRGVAAGTQYF
CDR3 DNA: TGTGCCAGCAGCTTTAGAGGGGTAGCGGCCGGGACGCAGTATTTT

V gene: TRBV5-1
J gene: TRBJ2-5
clone size: -
D gene: -
CDR3 protein: CASSLSGGRETQYF
CDR3 DNA: TGCGCCAGCAGCTTGTCTGGAGGGAGGGAGACCCAGTACTTC

V gene: TRBV2
J gene: TRBJ2-6
clone size: few
D gene: -
CDR3 protein: CASSETPGANVLTF
CDR3 DNA: TGTGCCAGCAGTGAAACTCCTGGGGCCAACGTCCTGACTTTC

V gene: TRBV12-3/TRBV12-4
J gene: TRBJ1-1
clone size: -
D gene: -
CDR3 protein: CASSFEAGSAFF
CDR3 DNA: TGTGCCAGCAGTTTCGAGGCAGGGTCTGCTTTCTTT

V gene: TRBV29-1
J gene: TRBJ2-1
clone size: many
D gene: TRBD1
CDR3 protein: CSVEQGNEQFF
CDR3 DNA: TGCAGCGTCGAACAGGGGAATGAGCAGTTCTTC

V gene: TRBV4-1
J gene: TRBJ1-3
clone size: -
D gene: -
CDR3 protein: CASSQPTRRRGNTIYF
CDR3 DNA: TGCGCCAGCAGCCAACCGACCCGTCGGCGGGGAAACACCATATATTTT

V gene: TRBV9
J gene: TRBJ2-1
clone size: -
D gene: -
CDR3 protein: CASSAWDEQFF
CDR3 DNA: TGTGCCAGCAGTGCGTGGGATGAGCAGTTCTTC

V gene: TRBV5-1
J gene: TRBJ2-7
clone size: few
D gene: TRBD1
CDR3 protein: CASSNGAGGYEQYF
CDR3 DNA: TGCGCCAGCAGCAATGGAGCAGGGGGATACGAGCAGTACTTC

V gene: TRBV20-1
J gene: TRBJ2-7
clone size: few
D gene: -
CDR3 protein: CSASAPNTYEQYF
CDR3 DNA: TGCAGTGCTAGTGCTCCGAATACCTACGAGCAGTACTTC

V gene: TRBV15
J gene: TRBJ2-1
clone size: few
D gene: -
CDR3 protein: CATSRVLANEQFF
CDR3 DNA: TGTGCCACCAGCAGAGTACTCGCCAATGAGCAGTTCTTC

V gene: TRBV7-9
J gene: TRBJ2-4
clone size: -
D gene: -
CDR3 protein: CASSLLPPAETVAKNIQYF
CDR3 DNA: TGTGCCAGCAGCTTACTGCCGCCCGCGGAAACTGTAGCCAAAAACATTCAGTACTTC

V gene: TRBV6-5
J gene: TRBJ1-5
clone size: few
D gene: TRBD1
CDR3 protein: CASRPYRGQEGNQPQHF
CDR3 DNA: TGTGCCAGCAGACCTTACCGGGGACAGGAAGGCAATCAGCCCCAGCATTTT

V gene: TRBV12-3/TRBV12-4
J gene: TRBJ1-1
clone size: few
D gene: -
CDR3 protein: CASSLVSGVGTEAFF
CDR3 DNA: TGTGCCAGCAGTTTAGTATCTGGGGTTGGGACTGAAGCTTTCTTT

V gene: TRBV6-4
J gene: TRBJ1-6
clone size: once
D gene: -
CDR3 protein: CASSRDPYNSPLHF
CDR3 DNA: TGTGCCAGCAGTCGGGACCCTTATAATTCACCCCTCCACTTT

V gene: TRBV29-1
J gene: TRBJ1-2
clone size: -
D gene: -
CDR3 protein: CSVGDYTF
CDR3 DNA: TGCAGCGTAGGGGACTACACCTTC

V gene: TRBV20-1
J gene: TRBJ1-1
clone size: -
D gene: -
CDR3 protein: CSARGGGGYTEAFF
CDR3 DNA: TGCAGTGCTAGGGGGGGTGGCGGTTACACTGAAGCTTTCTTT

V gene: TRBV6-6
J gene: TRBJ2-5
clone size: few
D gene: -
CDR3 protein: CASRFLSGYQETQYF
CDR3 DNA: TGTGCCAGCAGGTTCCTTTCAGGGTACCAAGAGACCCAGTACTTC

V gene: TRBV27
J gene: TRBJ2-2
clone size: -
D gene: -
CDR3 protein: CASSLWRGMAGELFF
CDR3 DNA: TGTGCCAGCAGTTTATGGCGGGGAATGGCCGGGGAGCTGTTTTTT

V gene: TRBV18
J gene: TRBJ2-3
clone size: few
D gene: -
CDR3 protein: CASSDPGGLTDTQYF
CDR3 DNA: TGTGCCAGCTCGGATCCGGGTGGACTCACAGATACGCAGTATTTT

V gene: TRBV20-1
J gene: TRBJ2-1
clone size: few
D gene: TRBD2
CDR3 protein: CSASNPSGGASEQFF
CDR3 DNA: TGCAGTGCTAGTAATCCCAGCGGGGGGGCGTCTGAGCAGTTCTTC

V gene: TRBV4-1
J gene: TRBJ2-5
clone size: -
D gene: TRBD1
CDR3 protein: CASSQTGTGGLETQYF
CDR3 DNA: TGCGCCAGCAGCCAGACCGGGACAGGGGGCTTGGAGACCCAGTACTTC